This T cell receptor (beta chain) was captured by sequencing in a study of cytomegalovirus exposure and HLA in healthy donors. Whole-study findings and limits: Generally TCR sequences proved uncommon, though certain public TCRs appeared in numerous donors.

The CDR3 length is 15 residues. CDR1 SNHLY and CDR2 FYNNEI come from the germline V gene. Trimming removed 4 bases from V and 2 bases from J, with 12 bases in between. A remark on this clone: Its matching antigen is unknown.

PCR was performed using 60 Vbeta and 13 Jbeta primers. TCRdb keeps only in-frame clones here, not all; method: immunoSEQ multiplex PCR. The profile shows 150,000 to 200,000 clones, around 79% of them singletons. This clonotype was obtained from a woman aged 50 to 60 in good health and CMV-seronegative. Sequencing was performed on PBMCs. The chain combines TRBV2 with TRBJ1-3; D is perhaps TRBD1 (6 bases). CDR3 region: CASSGQGTAGNTIYF. In DNA, the CDR3 is TGTGCCAGCAGTGGTCAGGGGACGGCTGGAAACACCATATATTTT.